One sample yielded the 27 T cell receptor beta chains listed below, sequenced in a study of T cell repertoires in cytomegalovirus infection (dated by TCRdb to the late 2010s). Sequencing was performed on an Illumina HiSeq 1500. TCRdb reanalyzed the raw reads on its own, using fastp at Q25 for trimming and MiXCR for clone calling, and kept in-frame beta chains. Each CDR3 protein gets just one entry, which takes the most common genes and DNA from the rows behind it. The sample includes about 830,000 distinct CDR3 sequences, with 30% to 35% observed a single time. The ten largest clones represent 9.5% to 15% of the sample. The intended sense of this specimen's treatment or condition label: in vitro stimulation with specific CMV peptide epitopes to enrich CMV-specific T cells. Antigens for these TCRs are unknown. Source: cultured CD8+ T cells from PBMCs, taken from culture after CMV antigen stimulation. The receptors derive from a human donor in good health (CMV status not recorded). Some clones in this sample may be carry-over from other donors' samples.

Only a few counts were recorded for this clonotype. The chain links TRBV6-5 to TRBJ2-1; 7 bases map to TRBD1. Germline CDR1 is MNHEY and CDR2 is SVGAGI. With 9 bases clipped from V and 8 bases from J, the junction kept 10 bases outside the gene matches. The CDR3 loop spans 13 amino acids. CDR3 in amino acids: CASCEGGLDEQFF. In nucleotides, the CDR3 is TGTGCCAGTTGCGAAGGGGGCCTCGATGAGCAGTTCTTC.

This clonotype was counted only a few times. V gene TRBV2 combines with J gene TRBJ1-5; 8 nucleotides match TRBD1. The length of the CDR3 is 15 residues. CDR1 is SNHLY and CDR2 is FYNNEI in the germline V gene. Trimming removed 7 bases from V and 4 bases from J; junction bases left unmatched: 9. CDR3: CASKGGTGPNQPQHF. For the CDR3, the DNA is TGTGCCAGCAAGGGGGGGACAGGCCCTAATCAGCCCCAGCATTTT. Combining the CDR3 with reference TRBV2 and TRBJ1-5 gives the whole variable domain EPEVTQTPSHQVTQMGQEVILRCVPISNHLYFYWYRQILGQKVEFLVSFYNNEISEKSEIFDDQFSVERPDGSNFTLKIRSTKLEDSAMYFCASKGGTGPNQPQHFGDGTRLSIL.

Of note for this clonotype: A much larger clone is a single base away; this may be a read error. This chain joins TRBV7-2 and TRBJ2-7, with D perhaps assigned TRBD1 or TRBD2 (5 bases each). Trimming shortened V by 4 bases and J by 4 bases, and 8 bases separated the two germline ends. The CDR3 has 12 amino acids. Looked up from germline, CDR1 is SGHTA and CDR2 is FQGNSA. The CDR3 DNA reads as TGTACCAGCAGCTGGGACCGATACGAGCAGTACGTC. Translating gives CTSSWDRYEQYV.

In this sample, this clonotype turned up many times. This chain joins TRBV7-2 and TRBJ1-4, with 8 bases identical to TRBD1. The CDR3 consists of 12 residues. V lost 4 bases and J lost 13; bases outside the gene matches: 5. CDR1 is SGHTA and CDR2 is FQGNSA in the germline V gene. In DNA form, the CDR3 reads TGTGCCAGCAGCTCCGACAGGGGATTACTGTTTTTT. This translates into CASSSDRGLLFF.

This clonotype was counted only a few times. The gene calls are TRBV6-1 and TRBJ1-5; D remains unclear. The germline CDR1 and CDR2 sequences are MNHNS and SASEGT. This CDR3 spans 12 amino acids. Trimming stripped 3 bases from V and 5 bases from J, with 5 bases between. CDR3 in amino acids: CASSEGDQPQHF. Written as DNA, the CDR3 is TGTGCCAGCAGTGAGGGTGATCAGCCCCAGCATTTT.

The chain has TRBV24-1 and TRBJ2-5; 8 bases are a match to TRBD1. CDR1 is KGHDR and CDR2 is SFDVKD in the germline V gene. Trimming at V came to 4 bases and at J to 2 bases, leaving 8 bases not matched to a gene. CDR3 size: 16 residues. CDR3 sequence reads: CATSERTGPTQETQYF. The CDR3 coding sequence is TGTGCCACCAGTGAGAGGACAGGGCCAACTCAAGAGACCCAGTACTTC.

This clonotype was detected a few times. A read error may be the cause here, since a much bigger clone is one base away. The chain is built from TRBV5-4 and TRBJ2-1; 14 nucleotides line up with TRBD2. CDR3 length: 15 residues. V shed 3 bases, J shed 5 bases, and the junction held 1 base outside the gene matches. Per germline, CDR1 SGHNT and CDR2 YYREEE (reference sequence). CDR3 amino acids: CASSWGLAGDNEQFF. For the CDR3, the DNA is TGTGCCAGCAGCTGGGGACTAGCGGGGGACAATGAGCAGTTCTTC. Looking up the rest from reference TRBV5-4 and TRBJ2-1 gives the full variable domain: ETGVTQSPTHLIKTRGQQVTLRCSSQSGHNTVSWYQQALGQGPQFIFQYYREEENGRGNFPPRFSGLQFPNYSSELNVNALELDDSALYLCASSWGLAGDNEQFFGPGTRLTVL.

The rearrangement links TRBV27 to TRBJ1-5; TRBD1 matches at 10 bases. From germline, CDR1 is MNHEY and CDR2 SMNVEV (reference sequence). V was pared by 6 bases and J by 5 bases, with 10 bases of the junction left unmatched. This CDR3 comprises 16 residues. The CDR3 bases are TGTGCCAGCAGGGAGGGCGGGGACAGGGGCGATCAGCCCCAGCATTTT. Protein product: CASREGGDRGDQPQHF.

This clonotype was seen ten or more times. The chain uses TRBV5-4 and TRBJ1-4; 7 nucleotides match TRBD1. The germline V gene encodes CDR1 SGHNT and CDR2 YYREEE (reference sequence). The V segment lost 3 bases and the J segment 4 bases; nucleotides outside the gene matches: 9. CDR3 length: 16 amino acids. CDR3 residues: CASSSGPRGINEKLFF. CDR3 DNA: TGTGCCAGCAGCTCTGGGCCCAGGGGGATTAATGAAAAACTGTTTTTT. The whole variable domain, filled in from reference TRBV5-4 and TRBJ1-4, reads ETGVTQSPTHLIKTRGQQVTLRCSSQSGHNTVSWYQQALGQGPQFIFQYYREEENGRGNFPPRFSGLQFPNYSSELNVNALELDDSALYLCASSSGPRGINEKLFFGSGTQLSVL.

This clonotype was observed a few times. V gene TRBV2 combines with J gene TRBJ1-5, with 12 bases identical to TRBD1. The CDR3 covers 14 residues. Germline CDR1 is SNHLY and CDR2 is FYNNEI. The V gene end was trimmed by 6 bases and the J gene end by 7 bases; junction bases not matched to a gene: 4. The CDR3: CASRGTGGRQPQHF. CDR3 coding DNA: TGTGCCAGCAGAGGGACAGGGGGCCGGCAGCCCCAGCATTTT. The variable domain in full, with the rest retrieved from reference TRBV2 and TRBJ1-5, is EPEVTQTPSHQVTQMGQEVILRCVPISNHLYFYWYRQILGQKVEFLVSFYNNEISEKSEIFDDQFSVERPDGSNFTLKIRSTKLEDSAMYFCASRGTGGRQPQHFGDGTRLSIL.

The chain recombines TRBV25-1 with TRBJ1-1; D gene uncertain. This CDR3 has 11 amino acids. Trimming left V 9 bases short and J 8 bases short, with 13 bases between. Per the germline V gene, CDR1 is MGHDK and CDR2 is SYGVNS. The chain's CDR3 is CASWRGQEAFF. The CDR3 nucleotides are TGTGCCAGTTGGCGAGGCCAAGAAGCTTTCTTT.

This clonotype was counted at least ten times. The chain employs TRBV4-1 and TRBJ2-7, with D possibly being TRBD2 (5 bases). The CDR3 is 14 residues long. Germline values: CDR1 MGHRA, CDR2 YSYEKL. V was clipped by 1 base and J by 6 bases, with 13 bases between them. The CDR3 loop is CASSQVRGSGEQYF. The CDR3 DNA follows: TGCGCCAGCAGCCAAGTGAGAGGGAGCGGCGAGCAGTACTTC.

This clonotype was counted only a few times. The gene calls are TRBV14 and TRBJ1-4; D might be TRBD1 (5 bases). The CDR3 extends over 17 amino acids. The ends were cut back, 0 bases at V and 8 bases at J, with 19 bases in the middle. Germline CDR1 is SGHDN and CDR2 is FVKESK. Here the CDR3 reads CASSQEAGLGLWEKLFF. CDR3 DNA sequence: TGTGCCAGCAGCCAAGAGGCAGGGCTGGGGCTTTGGGAAAAACTGTTTTTT.

V usage is TRBV5-4 and J usage is TRBJ1-5; D possibly corresponds to TRBD1 (5 bases). Germline CDR1 and CDR2: SGHNT and YYREEE (reference sequence). V lost 0 bases to trimming and J lost 7 bases, with 5 bases between them. CDR3 length: 12 residues. Written as DNA, the CDR3 is TGTGCCAGCAGCTTGGACAGGCAGCCCCAGCATTTT. This encodes CASSLDRQPQHF.

This clonotype was counted ten times or more. The chain combines TRBV12-3 or TRBV12-4 with TRBJ2-1; possible D gene TRBD2, 6 bases. CDR3 length: 14 amino acids. V was trimmed by 5 bases and J by 7 bases, leaving 15 bases between them. The CDR3 coding sequence is TGTGCCAGCAGTCCCCTCGGGGGAGAGAATGAGCAGTTCTTC. Translated, it gives CASSPLGGENEQFF.

The V call is TRBV18, the J call TRBJ2-7, with 9 positions matching TRBD1. After removal of 2 bases from V and 5 bases from J, the junction contained 7 bases not matched to a gene. The CDR3 totals 15 residues. Germline values: CDR1 KGHSH, CDR2 LQKENI. This CDR3 is CASSPYPGQGNEQYF. In DNA, the CDR3 is TGTGCCAGCTCACCATACCCCGGACAGGGGAACGAGCAGTACTTC.

This clonotype was observed a handful of times. This chain links TRBV6-5 with TRBJ1-4; 8 nucleotides agree with TRBD1. V lost 5 bases and J lost 5; bases outside the gene matches: 4. Germline-derived CDR1 and CDR2 are MNHEY and SVGAGI. CDR3 size: 14 residues. The CDR3 sequence: CASSPRTGNEKLFF. In DNA form, the CDR3 reads TGTGCCAGCAGTCCAAGGACAGGGAATGAAAAACTGTTTTTT.

This chain uses TRBV4-1 with TRBJ1-2; TRBD1 aligns across 11 bases. CDR3 size: 14 residues. V trimming: 3 bases; J trimming: 7 bases; junction bases outside the gene matches: 4. Looked up from germline, CDR1 is MGHRA and CDR2 is YSYEKL. CDR3 amino acids: CASSHGQGAVGYTF. CDR3 bases: TGCGCCAGCAGCCATGGACAGGGGGCGGTTGGCTACACCTTC.

This clonotype came up many times. V gene TRBV7-2 combines with J gene TRBJ2-5, with D perhaps TRBD2 (5 bases). The germline V and J ends were trimmed by 4 bases and 4 bases, with 22 bases remaining between them. The V gene's germline CDR1 is SGHTA and CDR2 FQGNSA. This CDR3 is 17 amino acids long. As DNA, the CDR3 is TGTGCCAGCAGCTCTCTTCCCCCGACGGTGGCGGGAGAGACCCAGTACTTC. This codes for CASSSLPPTVAGETQYF. The variable domain in full, with the rest retrieved from reference TRBV7-2 and TRBJ2-5, is GAGVSQSPSNKVTEKGKDVELRCDPISGHTALYWYRQSLGQGLEFLIYFQGNSAPDKSGLPSDRFSAERTGGSVSTLTIQRTQQEDSAVYLCASSSLPPTVAGETQYFGPGTRLLVL.

This clonotype was seen only a few times. The J gene is TRBJ2-1, the V gene TRBV7-9; 7 bases fit TRBD1. CDR1 is SEHNR and CDR2 is FQNEAQ in the germline V gene (reference sequence). This CDR3 has 15 residues. V shed 5 bases, J shed 4 bases, and the junction held 8 bases outside the gene matches. This CDR3 reads CASSMGQPSYNEQFF. CDR3 nucleotides: TGTGCCAGCAGCATGGGACAGCCGAGTTACAATGAGCAGTTCTTC.

This clonotype was detected only once. The chain links TRBV19 to TRBJ1-5; a possible D gene is TRBD1 (6 bases). Per germline, CDR1 LNHDA and CDR2 SQIVND (reference sequence). The length of the CDR3 is 15 residues. With 6 bases removed from V and 2 bases from J, the gap between germline ends came to 14 bases. The CDR3 region has the DNA TGTGCCAGTAGGCTACAGGGTCTCGGCAATCAGCCCCAGCATTTT. Its protein is CASRLQGLGNQPQHF.

This clonotype was observed a few times. The CDR3 spells CASSPGRQTQETQYF. The CDR3 nucleotides are TGTGCCAGCAGCCCCGGACGGCAGACCCAAGAGACCCAGTACTTC. V and J are TRBV7-9 and TRBJ2-5; D remains ambiguous. This CDR3 has 15 amino acids. The V and J ends lost 5 bases and 1 base respectively, with 14 bases between them. Germline CDR1 is SEHNR and CDR2 is FQNEAQ (reference sequence).

This clonotype has a handful of counts. V gene TRBV12-3 or TRBV12-4 combines with J gene TRBJ2-1, with 7 nucleotides matching TRBD1. The CDR3 totals 18 residues. V shed 4 bases and J 2 bases; nucleotides not matched to a gene: 14. CDR3 DNA: TGTGCCAGCAGTTCGGCGACAGGGCTCCCTAGGACCTACAATGAGCAGTTCTTC. Its translation is CASSSATGLPRTYNEQFF.

V gene TRBV7-3 combines with J gene TRBJ1-1; 8 nucleotides align to TRBD1. Losses at the gene ends were 5 bases for V and 0 bases for J; bases not matched to a gene: 14. From germline, CDR1 is SGHTA and CDR2 FQGTGA. CDR3 length: 18 amino acids. The CDR3 sequence is CASSTTGTGLAMNTEAFF. The CDR3 nucleotides are TGTGCCAGCAGCACGACCGGGACAGGACTAGCCATGAACACTGAAGCTTTCTTT.

This clonotype was seen repeatedly, ten times or more. Mismatch with germline at one junction end may stem from a read error. J is TRBJ1-1 and V is TRBV7-6; TRBD1 matches at 11 bases. CDR1 and CDR2 (germline): SGHVS, FNYEAQ. This CDR3 has 15 amino acids. For the CDR3, the DNA is TGTGCCAGCCGCCGGGACAGGGGGATTAACAGTGAAGCTTTCTTT. Translated, it gives CASRRDRGINSEAFF.

This chain uses TRBV5-6 with TRBJ2-5; tentatively, D is TRBD1 or TRBD2 (5 bases each). Germline assignment: CDR1 SGHDT and CDR2 YYEEEE. V was shortened by 3 bases and J by 0 bases, with 6 bases between the two germline ends. This CDR3 is 13 amino acids long. The CDR3 here is CASSWGYQETQYF. The CDR3 DNA reads TGTGCCAGCAGCTGGGGGTACCAAGAGACCCAGTACTTC. Full variable domain (missing parts from reference TRBV5-6 and TRBJ2-5): DAGVTQSPTHLIKTRGQQVTLRCSPKSGHDTVSWYQQALGQGPQFIFQYYEEEERQRGNFPDRFSGHQFPNYSSELNVNALLLGDSALYLCASSWGYQETQYFGPGTRLLVL.

V is TRBV7-8 and J is TRBJ1-2; TRBD1 matches 12 bases. The V gene end was trimmed by 1 base and the J gene end by 5 bases; junction bases not matched to a gene: 17. In germline, CDR1 is SGHVS, CDR2 FQNEAQ. The CDR3 is made up of 20 amino acids. In DNA form, the CDR3 reads TGTGCCAGCAGCTTAGTAATAATTGATGGGACAGGGGGCGTAGGGTATGGCTACACCTTC. Residues: CASSLVIIDGTGGVGYGYTF.